The entry below gives a single T cell receptor beta chain sequence along with its context. What it recognizes is unknown. The data are from a study of vaccination and CD4 T cells after COVID-19. The treatment denotes: approximately 9-day PBMC culture with coronavirus spike peptide pools or control peptides (ViraFEST assay). ViraFEST used peptide pools to expand antigen-specific T cells before TCR sequencing. CDR1 and CDR2 (germline): DFQATT, SNEGSKA (reference sequence). The CDR3 loop spans 12 amino acids. The V end lost 2 bases, the J end lost 6 bases, and 10 bases lay between the germline ends. The study sequenced cultured CD4+ T cell DNA using the Oncomine TCR Beta short-read assay. In TCRdb, the PCR reads were re-called with MiXCR into one record per CDR3 protein. The sample yields about 15,000 distinct CDR3 sequences, about 74% seen once.

The chain links TRBV20-1 to TRBJ1-2; D uncertain. Input material: CD4+ T cells from blood, cultured in vitro. This receptor was identified in a human donor who had recovered from COVID-19. The CDR3 here is CSARYGGDGYTF. The CDR3 nucleotides read TGCAGTGCTAGATACGGCGGAGATGGCTACACCTTC.